A selection of T cell receptor beta chains follows, all from one sample in a study of cytomegalovirus exposure and HLA in healthy donors. Method: immunoSEQ multiplex PCR; TCRdb's copy keeps in-frame clones and lacks some. The sample has around 150,000 clones, about 79% seen once. Input material: PBMCs. Receptors were obtained from a woman in her 50s in good health and CMV-seropositive. CDR3s include the opening cysteine and the closing phenylalanine or tryptophan. D genes are given only for firm matches. Clone size appears in some rows only: once, few, many, or a class for an expanded clone.

v_call: TRBV9
clone_size: -
j_call: TRBJ2-5
d_call: -
cdr3_aa: CASSVMGAKETQYF
cdr3_nt: TGTGCCAGCAGCGTAATGGGGGCCAAAGAGACCCAGTACTTC

v_call: TRBV7-9
clone_size: -
j_call: TRBJ1-1
d_call: -
cdr3_aa: CASSSITNTEAFF
cdr3_nt: TGTGCCAGCAGCTCCATCACAAACACTGAAGCTTTCTTT

v_call: TRBV29-1
clone_size: -
j_call: TRBJ1-1
d_call: -
cdr3_aa: CSVDPGRTEAFF
cdr3_nt: TGCAGCGTGGATCCGGGGAGGACTGAAGCTTTCTTT

v_call: TRBV4-2
clone_size: once
j_call: TRBJ2-3
d_call: TRBD1
cdr3_aa: CASREDRGQSDTQYF
cdr3_nt: TGTGCCAGCAGAGAAGACAGGGGTCAATCAGATACGCAGTATTTT

v_call: TRBV30
clone_size: -
j_call: TRBJ2-3
d_call: -
cdr3_aa: CAWGPPGSTQYF
cdr3_nt: TGTGCCTGGGGCCCCCCCGGGAGTACGCAGTATTTT

v_call: TRBV30
clone_size: -
j_call: TRBJ2-7
d_call: -
cdr3_aa: CACHRGGTSYEQYF
cdr3_nt: TGTGCCTGTCACAGGGGGGGCACCTCCTACGAGCAGTACTTC

v_call: TRBV7-9
clone_size: -
j_call: TRBJ2-3
d_call: TRBD1
cdr3_aa: CASTLGQGGTAGDTQYF
cdr3_nt: TGTGCCAGCACCCTTGGACAGGGCGGGACCGCCGGAGATACGCAGTATTTT

v_call: TRBV2
clone_size: -
j_call: TRBJ1-5
d_call: -
cdr3_aa: CASSEASGGGGNQPQHF
cdr3_nt: TGTGCCAGCAGTGAAGCGTCCGGGGGGGGAGGCAATCAGCCCCAGCATTTT

v_call: TRBV5-4
clone_size: -
j_call: TRBJ2-6
d_call: -
cdr3_aa: CASSTGGRAGANVLTF
cdr3_nt: TGTGCCAGCAGCACCGGGGGAAGAGCTGGGGCCAACGTCCTGACTTTC

v_call: TRBV4-1
clone_size: -
j_call: TRBJ2-7
d_call: TRBD1
cdr3_aa: CASSQPDREQQYF
cdr3_nt: TGCGCCAGCAGCCAACCGGACAGGGAACAGCAGTACTTC

v_call: TRBV29-1
clone_size: -
j_call: TRBJ1-2
d_call: -
cdr3_aa: CSANEGPGFGYGYTF
cdr3_nt: TGCAGCGCAAACGAAGGGCCGGGGTTCGGCTATGGCTACACCTTC

v_call: TRBV10-1
clone_size: few
j_call: TRBJ1-4
d_call: -
cdr3_aa: CASPAREGVGEKLFF
cdr3_nt: TGCGCCAGCCCCGCCAGGGAGGGTGTGGGTGAAAAACTGTTTTTT

v_call: TRBV11-3
clone_size: -
j_call: TRBJ1-1
d_call: -
cdr3_aa: CASSLGGGNTEAFF
cdr3_nt: TGTGCCAGCAGCTTAGGAGGGGGTAACACTGAAGCTTTCTTT

v_call: TRBV5-1
clone_size: few
j_call: TRBJ2-1
d_call: TRBD2
cdr3_aa: CASSPVRAAGDEQFF
cdr3_nt: TGCGCCAGCAGCCCGGTACGGGCCGCGGGGGATGAGCAGTTCTTC

v_call: TRBV19
clone_size: -
j_call: TRBJ2-1
d_call: TRBD2
cdr3_aa: CASSLEGLAGSEQFF
cdr3_nt: TGTGCCAGTAGCCTAGAGGGACTAGCGGGAAGCGAGCAGTTCTTC

v_call: TRBV18
clone_size: -
j_call: TRBJ1-5
d_call: -
cdr3_aa: CASSLGVEQPQHF
cdr3_nt: TGTGCCAGCTCACTAGGAGTCGAGCAGCCCCAGCATTTT

v_call: TRBV15
clone_size: -
j_call: TRBJ2-2
d_call: TRBD1
cdr3_aa: CATATGVSTGELFF
cdr3_nt: TGTGCCACAGCAACAGGGGTTTCGACCGGGGAGCTGTTTTTT

v_call: TRBV7-9
clone_size: -
j_call: TRBJ1-2
d_call: -
cdr3_aa: CASSLDTNYGYTF
cdr3_nt: TGTGCCAGCAGCTTAGACACTAACTATGGCTACACCTTC

v_call: TRBV9
clone_size: few
j_call: TRBJ1-2
d_call: TRBD1
cdr3_aa: CASSVATEQGLGYGYTF
cdr3_nt: TGTGCCAGCAGCGTAGCTACAGAACAGGGGCTAGGCTATGGCTACACCTTC

v_call: TRBV5-1
clone_size: few
j_call: TRBJ1-6
d_call: TRBD1
cdr3_aa: CASSLIGQVGSYNSPLHF
cdr3_nt: TGCGCCAGCAGCTTGATCGGACAGGTCGGCTCCTATAATTCACCCCTCCACTTT

v_call: TRBV7-2
clone_size: -
j_call: TRBJ2-3
d_call: TRBD2
cdr3_aa: CASIFSGRAPDTQYF
cdr3_nt: TGTGCCAGCATCTTCAGCGGGAGGGCTCCCGATACGCAGTATTTT

v_call: TRBV2
clone_size: -
j_call: TRBJ1-3
d_call: TRBD1
cdr3_aa: CASSRDRGFGNTIYF
cdr3_nt: TGTGCCAGCAGCCGGGACAGGGGGTTCGGAAACACCATATATTTT

v_call: TRBV5-1
clone_size: -
j_call: TRBJ1-1
d_call: -
cdr3_aa: CASSQRQGNTEAFF
cdr3_nt: TGCGCCAGCAGCCAAAGACAAGGAAACACTGAAGCTTTCTTT

v_call: TRBV5-6
clone_size: -
j_call: TRBJ2-7
d_call: -
cdr3_aa: CASSPTTASYEQYF
cdr3_nt: TGTGCCAGCAGCCCAACGACTGCCTCCTACGAGCAGTACTTC

v_call: TRBV7-2
clone_size: -
j_call: TRBJ2-7
d_call: TRBD2
cdr3_aa: CASSFSASGTNEQYF
cdr3_nt: TGTGCCAGCAGCTTTTCAGCTAGCGGGACCAACGAGCAGTACTTC

v_call: TRBV5-6
clone_size: -
j_call: TRBJ1-1
d_call: TRBD1
cdr3_aa: CASSLGTGNTEAFF
cdr3_nt: TGTGCCAGCAGCCTAGGGACAGGGAACACTGAAGCTTTCTTT

v_call: TRBV13
clone_size: once
j_call: TRBJ2-2
d_call: TRBD2
cdr3_aa: CASSPRTSPGELFF
cdr3_nt: TGTGCCAGCAGCCCCAGGACTAGCCCCGGGGAGCTGTTTTTT

v_call: TRBV7-6
clone_size: -
j_call: TRBJ2-1
d_call: TRBD2
cdr3_aa: CASGPSRGGYNEQFF
cdr3_nt: TGTGCCAGCGGCCCCTCCCGGGGGGGTTACAATGAGCAGTTCTTC

v_call: TRBV10-2
clone_size: -
j_call: TRBJ1-5
d_call: -
cdr3_aa: CASSESIGRLNQPQHF
cdr3_nt: TGCGCCAGCAGTGAGTCGATAGGGAGGTTGAATCAGCCCCAGCATTTT

v_call: TRBV28
clone_size: -
j_call: TRBJ1-4
d_call: -
cdr3_aa: CASSLGGGGNEKLFF
cdr3_nt: TGTGCCAGCAGTTTGGGAGGGGGGGGTAATGAAAAACTGTTTTTT

v_call: TRBV6-1
clone_size: -
j_call: TRBJ2-3
d_call: -
cdr3_aa: CASSEPGRTDTQYF
cdr3_nt: TGTGCCAGCAGTGAACCAGGGCGCACAGATACGCAGTATTTT

v_call: TRBV9
clone_size: -
j_call: TRBJ2-5
d_call: -
cdr3_aa: CASSASPGSETQYF
cdr3_nt: TGTGCCAGCAGCGCTTCTCCAGGCTCGGAGACCCAGTACTTC

v_call: TRBV5-1
clone_size: -
j_call: TRBJ2-5
d_call: -
cdr3_aa: CASSIAQQETQYF
cdr3_nt: TGCGCCAGCAGCATAGCCCAGCAAGAGACCCAGTACTTC

v_call: TRBV18
clone_size: few
j_call: TRBJ2-7
d_call: TRBD2
cdr3_aa: CASSPNLFSGRSSYEQYF
cdr3_nt: TGTGCCAGCTCACCCAACCTCTTTAGCGGGAGGAGCTCCTACGAGCAGTACTTC

v_call: TRBV7-9
clone_size: once
j_call: TRBJ2-1
d_call: TRBD1
cdr3_aa: CASSRPGQGYNEQFF
cdr3_nt: TGTGCCAGCAGCCGACCGGGACAGGGCTACAATGAGCAGTTCTTC

v_call: TRBV11-1
clone_size: -
j_call: TRBJ1-2
d_call: -
cdr3_aa: CASSLGLSANYGYTF
cdr3_nt: TGTGCCAGCAGCTTAGGTCTCTCAGCTAACTATGGCTACACCTTC

v_call: TRBV4-1
clone_size: -
j_call: TRBJ2-7
d_call: -
cdr3_aa: CASSQAGSSTEQYF
cdr3_nt: TGCGCCAGCAGCCAAGCAGGTTCCAGTACCGAGCAGTACTTC

v_call: TRBV29-1
clone_size: -
j_call: TRBJ2-7
d_call: TRBD1
cdr3_aa: CSVGQGRHEQYF
cdr3_nt: TGCAGCGTAGGACAGGGTAGACACGAGCAGTACTTC

v_call: TRBV2
clone_size: once
j_call: TRBJ1-1
d_call: -
cdr3_aa: CASQQGFSLTEAFF
cdr3_nt: TGTGCCAGCCAGCAGGGCTTTTCTCTCACTGAAGCTTTCTTT

v_call: TRBV9
clone_size: few
j_call: TRBJ1-5
d_call: -
cdr3_aa: CASSVDINQPQHF
cdr3_nt: TGTGCCAGCAGCGTGGACATCAATCAGCCCCAGCATTTT

v_call: TRBV23-1
clone_size: -
j_call: TRBJ2-5
d_call: TRBD1
cdr3_aa: CARLQGALTRSSETQYF
cdr3_nt: TGCGCCAGACTACAGGGGGCGCTTACTAGATCCTCGGAGACCCAGTACTTC